The subject of this entry is one TCR beta chain. No antigen is known for it. Reverse transcription of about 0.5 to 1 ug RNA was carried out with random hexamers. Multiplex PCR with immunoSEQ amplified the TCR beta CDR3 across 54 Vbeta and 13 Jbeta. TCRdb processed the immunoSEQ multiplex PCR reads anew with MiXCR; each CDR3 protein has one entry. The table shows around 110,000 distinct CDR3 sequences, with about 95% occurring only once. Negative isolation yielded CD4+ and CD8+ T cells, and FACS enriched TEMRA cells. The data are from a study of CD8 T cells in Susac syndrome. Study information: Within the group of sequenced Susac syndrome patients, roughly six had active disease and about eight were in remission.

This CDR3 spans 14 amino acids. Looked up from germline, CDR1 is DFQATT and CDR2 is SNEGSKA (reference sequence). V was clipped by 2 bases and J by 1 base, with 11 bases between them. Regarding the study as a whole: Susac syndrome CD8+ repertoires were clonally expanded, most strongly in CD8+ TEMRA cells.

The chain joins TRBV20-1 to TRBJ1-2; perhaps TRBD1 as D (5 bases). This clonotype was sampled from a human donor with Susac syndrome. Sequenced: CD8+ T cells from PBMCs. The CDR3 DNA is TGCAGTGCTAGATTTCTCGACAGTAACTATGGCTACACCTTC. It translates to CSARFLDSNYGYTF.